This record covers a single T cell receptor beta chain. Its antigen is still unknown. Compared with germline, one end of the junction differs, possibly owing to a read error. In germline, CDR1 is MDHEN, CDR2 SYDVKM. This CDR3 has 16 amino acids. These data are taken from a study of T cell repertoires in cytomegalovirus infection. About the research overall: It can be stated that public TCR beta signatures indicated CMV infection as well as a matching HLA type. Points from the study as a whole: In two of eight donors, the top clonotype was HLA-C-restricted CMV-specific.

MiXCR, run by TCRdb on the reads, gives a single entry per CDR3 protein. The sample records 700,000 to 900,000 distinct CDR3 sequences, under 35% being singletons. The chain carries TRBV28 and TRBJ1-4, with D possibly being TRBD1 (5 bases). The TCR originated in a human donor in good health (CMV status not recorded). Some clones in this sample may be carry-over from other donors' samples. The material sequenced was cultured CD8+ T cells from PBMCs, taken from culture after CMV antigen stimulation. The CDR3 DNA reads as TGTGCCAGCAATGCACCAATGGGGGTAACTAATGAAAGACTGTTTTTT. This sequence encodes CASNAPMGVTNERLFF.